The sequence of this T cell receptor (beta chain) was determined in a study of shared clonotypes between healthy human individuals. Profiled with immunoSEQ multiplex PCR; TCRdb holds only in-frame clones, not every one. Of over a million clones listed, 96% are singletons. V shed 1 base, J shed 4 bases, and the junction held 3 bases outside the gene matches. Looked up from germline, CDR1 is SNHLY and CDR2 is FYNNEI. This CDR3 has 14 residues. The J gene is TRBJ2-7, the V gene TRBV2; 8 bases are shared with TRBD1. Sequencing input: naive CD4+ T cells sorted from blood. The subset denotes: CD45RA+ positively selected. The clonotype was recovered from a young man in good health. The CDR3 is CASSEGWTGYEQYF. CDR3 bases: TGTGCCAGCAGTGAAGGGTGGACAGGGTACGAGCAGTACTTC.